Given below is one T cell receptor (beta chain) in context. This record comes from a study of blood T cells in healthy people across ages. Trimming removed 0 bases at V and 2 bases at J, with 14 bases between. The CDR3 contains 15 residues. The germline CDR1 and CDR2 sequences are DFQATT and SNEGSKA (reference sequence). Sample-barcoded 5' priming and a J-beta primer mix drove a second PCR of roughly 7 to 11 cycles. TCRdb fed the 5' RACE reads into MiXCR, producing one record per CDR3 protein. The sample has approximately 960,000 distinct CDR3 sequences, around 29% seen once. These data were likewise used in another study, on T cells of mothers and their children. That study reports: The people who donated were three healthy Caucasian mothers and their six children. Reads recorded for TCR beta CDR3 numbered over 9 million per mother and several million per child. Versus unrelated pairs, overlap was slightly higher in related mother-child pairs, without reaching significance.

The chain recombines TRBV20-1 with TRBJ2-7; D is uncertain. The TCR sequence derives from a woman aged 40 to 50 in good health. Sequences were obtained from blood. CDR3 coding DNA: TGCAGTGCTAGAGATCTGAGGTTGAGTACCTACGAGCAGTACTTC. Amino acids: CSARDLRLSTYEQYF.